This TCR beta chain comes out of a study of cytomegalovirus exposure and HLA in healthy donors. This table comes from immunoSEQ multiplex PCR, and its TCRdb copy is limited to in-frame clones, with some not included. The repertoire includes tens of thousands of clones, roughly 93% of them detected once, and 3.2% sits in the top ten. Germline assignment: CDR1 MNHEY and CDR2 SMNVEV (reference sequence). V dropped 3 bases and J dropped 5 bases, with 17 bases sitting between them. This CDR3 is built from 15 residues. This clone was observed once. The sequenced material came from PBMCs. This rearrangement joins TRBV27 to TRBJ2-7; D unresolved. This TCR derives from a woman aged 18-30 years in good health and CMV-seropositive. CDR3 nucleotides: TGTGCCAGCAGTTTCTCCAACCCGCCGCTAAACGAGCAGTACTTC. Protein sequence: CASSFSNPPLNEQYF.